These 9 T cell receptor beta chains originate from one sample sequenced in a study of blood T cell repertoires in COVID-19. Some clones are missing from TCRdb's copy, which holds only in-frame ones; the method was immunoSEQ multiplex PCR. The table lists 60,000 to 85,000 clones, more than 75% of them singletons. Sequenced sample: peripheral blood. The origin of the receptors is a man in his forties or fifties with acute or convalescent COVID-19.

The chain links TRBV7-2 to TRBJ2-2; TRBD2 agrees at 7 bases. The length of the CDR3 is 14 residues. V lost 3 bases to trimming and J lost 7 bases; unmatched junction nucleotides: 5. From germline, CDR1 is SGHTA and CDR2 FQGNSA. In DNA, the CDR3 is TGTGCCAGCAGCTTCTCCACGGGGGGCGGGGAGCTGTTTTTT. Translating it yields CASSFSTGGGELFF.

The gene calls are TRBV12-1 and TRBJ1-5. TRBV12-1 is described as a pseudogene. The CDR3 has 13 residues. The CDR3 bases are TGTGCCAGCAGCTTGGAGGGCGACCAGCCCCAGCATTTT. It yields the protein CASSLEGDQPQHF.

The chain carries TRBV7-3 and TRBJ2-2, with unresolved D. Trimming shortened V by 1 base and J by 1 base, and 13 bases separated the two germline ends. The CDR3 is 17 residues long. Germline assignment: CDR1 SGHTA and CDR2 FQGTGA. This CDR3 is CASSLSSASENTGELFF. The CDR3 nucleotides are TGTGCCAGCAGCTTAAGTTCAGCGTCAGAGAACACCGGGGAGCTGTTTTTT.

CDR3 region: CASRSTGGTDTQYF. The CDR3 nucleotides are TGTGCCAGCAGATCCACGGGAGGCACAGATACGCAGTATTTT. The chain is built from TRBV3-1 (or the pseudogene TRBV3-2) and TRBJ2-3; TRBD2 is a possible D gene (6 bases). The V gene's germline CDR1 is LGHDT and CDR2 YNNKEL (reference sequence). CDR3 length equals 14 residues. The V end lost 6 bases, the J end lost 1 base, and 11 bases lay between the germline ends.

The J gene is TRBJ2-3, the V gene TRBV9; 8 nucleotides align to TRBD2. V lost 4 bases and J lost 5; bases outside the gene matches: 9. This CDR3 contains 15 residues. The germline CDR1 and CDR2 sequences are SGDLS and YYNGEE. The CDR3 loop reads CASSPTSAARDTQYF. The CDR3 DNA sequence: TGTGCCAGCAGCCCGACTAGCGCCGCTCGAGATACGCAGTATTTT.

As concerns this clone: The germline gene is not matched at one end of the junction; a read error may be the cause. This chain links TRBV4-3 with TRBJ2-4; a possible D gene is TRBD2 (7 bases). The CDR3 contains 12 residues. Germline V gene sequence: CDR1 LGHNA, CDR2 YSLEER. The DNA for the CDR3 is TGCGCCAGCAGCCACGGGGGGCAATTTCTCCTCTTC. It translates to CASSHGGQFLLF.

The chain carries TRBV7-8 and TRBJ1-5; TRBD1 matches at 10 bases. The CDR3 spans 15 residues. The germline V gene encodes CDR1 SGHVS and CDR2 FQNEAQ. With 4 bases clipped from V and 5 bases from J, the junction kept 5 bases outside the gene matches. The CDR3 here is CASSYWTGGYQPQHF. The DNA for the CDR3 is TGTGCCAGCAGCTACTGGACAGGGGGATATCAGCCCCAGCATTTT.

J is TRBJ2-5 and V is TRBV11-2; 9 nucleotides align to TRBD2. The CDR3 has 16 residues. The germline gives CDR1 SGHAT, CDR2 FQNNGV. The V and J ends lost 5 bases and 5 bases, in that order; junction bases with no gene match: 12. The CDR3 sequence: CASSHYLAGPQETQYF. The CDR3 region has the DNA TGTGCCAGCAGCCACTATCTAGCGGGGCCCCAGGAGACCCAGTACTTC.

This chain links TRBV5-1 with TRBJ1-1; D is unresolved. V was shortened by 1 base and J by 3 bases, with 13 bases between the two germline ends. Per the germline V gene, CDR1 is SGHRS and CDR2 is YFSETQ. The CDR3 sequence is 15 residues long. The CDR3 DNA sequence: TGCGCCAGCAGCTTGTTCGGTACGGTGGACACTGAAGCTTTCTTT. As protein: CASSLFGTVDTEAFF.